One and the same sample provided the 23 T cell receptor beta chains below, sequenced in a study of regulatory T cells in long-lasting Graves disease. Construction of the TCR beta libraries employed iRepertoire HTBI primers in conjunction with Arm-PCR of CDR3 regions. TCRdb fed the multiplex PCR reads into MiXCR, producing one record per CDR3 protein. The table records some 370,000 distinct CDR3 sequences, less than 25% of them present only once. Described time point: persistent/refractory GD, antithyroid drugs over 5 years with positive TRAb. PBMC-derived RNA was used for the TCR library. The sample was peripheral blood mononuclear cells (PBMCs), taken when the disease was refractory, from a patient treated with antithyroid drugs. These receptors originate from a female donor with Graves disease.

At least ten counts were recorded for this clonotype. The V gene is TRBV7-2, the J gene TRBJ2-5, with TRBD1 matching 8 bases. The CDR3 length is 14 residues. Germline loops: CDR1 SGHTA, CDR2 FQGNSA. Trimming removed 4 bases from V and 4 bases from J; junction bases left unmatched: 5. The CDR3 loop reads CASSSGQGTETQYF. As DNA, the CDR3 is TGTGCCAGCAGCTCCGGACAGGGCACAGAGACCCAGTACTTC.

This clonotype was seen many times. The chain's CDR3 is CASSPRGQGGNQPQHF. The CDR3 coding sequence is TGTGCCAGCAGCCCCCGCGGACAGGGCGGCAATCAGCCCCAGCATTTT. The gene calls are TRBV28 and TRBJ1-5; 8 bases are a match to TRBD1. The CDR3 runs 16 residues. The V gene's germline CDR1 is MDHEN and CDR2 SYDVKM. The V segment lost 6 bases and the J segment 2 bases; nucleotides outside the gene matches: 9.

This clonotype was seen ten or more times. The chain links TRBV30 to TRBJ1-2, with D maybe TRBD1 (6 bases). Per germline, CDR1 GTSNPN and CDR2 SVGIG (reference sequence). There are 14 residues in the CDR3. V lost 5 bases and J lost 5, with 18 bases in between. CDR3 bases: TGTGCCTGGCATAGGAGGGGGACGGGGTATGGCTACACCTTC. Translation gives CAWHRRGTGYGYTF.

This clonotype came up a few times. The chain recombines TRBV9 with TRBJ1-3, with a tentative D call TRBD1 (5 bases). CDR3 length equals 15 residues. The V end was cut by 4 bases, the J end by 2 bases, with 13 bases between. Germline V gene lookup returns CDR1 SGDLS and CDR2 YYNGEE. CDR3 nucleotide sequence: TGTGCCAGCAGCTATTCAGGGTTACCTGGAAACACCATATATTTT. Its protein is CASSYSGLPGNTIYF. Based on the CDR3 plus reference TRBV9 and TRBJ1-3, the full variable domain is DSGVTQTPKHLITATGQRVTLRCSPRSGDLSVYWYQQSLDQGLQFLIQYYNGEERAKGNILERFSAQQFPDLHSELNLSSLELGDSALYFCASSYSGLPGNTIYFGEGSWLTVV.

In its sample, this clonotype was seen many times. One end of the junction does not line up with germline, which may come from a read error. The chain uses TRBV5-1 and TRBJ2-7, with 7 bases lining up with TRBD1. Looked up from germline, CDR1 is SGHRS and CDR2 is YFSETQ. This CDR3 is built from 14 residues. CDR3 sequence reads: CASSLQGSSYEQYF. DNA for the CDR3: TGTGCCAGCAGTTTACAGGGGTCCTCCTACGAGCAGTACTTC. The variable domain in full, with the rest retrieved from reference TRBV5-1 and TRBJ2-7, is KAGVTQTPRYLIKTRGQQVTLSCSPISGHRSVSWYQQTPGQGLQFLFEYFSETQRNKGNFPGRFSGRQFSNSRSEMNVSTLELGDSALYLCASSLQGSSYEQYFGPGTRLTVT.

The V call is TRBV19, the J call TRBJ1-5; D is unresolved. Germline CDR1 LNHDA, CDR2 SQIVND (reference sequence). The ends were cut back, 1 base at V and 4 bases at J, with 17 bases in the middle. This CDR3 has 17 amino acids. CDR3 in amino acids: CASSIGHARSQNQPQHF. The CDR3 nucleotides read TGTGCCAGTAGTATAGGACATGCGCGGTCTCAGAATCAGCCCCAGCATTTT. The variable domain in full, with the rest retrieved from reference TRBV19 and TRBJ1-5, is DGGITQSPKYLFRKEGQNVTLSCEQNLNHDAMYWYRQDPGQGLRLIYYSQIVNDFQKGDIAEGYSVSREKKESFPLTVTSAQKNPTAFYLCASSIGHARSQNQPQHFGDGTRLSIL.

This clonotype was picked up a small number of times. The chain carries TRBV6-1 and TRBJ2-7; the match to TRBD2 covers 9 bases. This CDR3 is built from 15 residues. With V trimmed by 6 bases and J by 3 bases, 9 bases remained unmatched. Looked up from germline, CDR1 is MNHNS and CDR2 is SASEGT. For the CDR3, the DNA is TGTGCCAGCAGCTCGACTAGCGGAGTTTACTACGAGCAGTACTTC. Translation: CASSSTSGVYYEQYF.

In this sample, this clonotype turned up many times. V is TRBV28 and J is TRBJ1-2, with 7 bases identical to TRBD1. Germline V CDR1 and CDR2: MDHEN, SYDVKM. Trimming at V came to 5 bases and at J to 4 bases, leaving 7 bases not matched to a gene. The CDR3 has 14 amino acids. CDR3 amino acids: CASSAPGQTYGYTF. In DNA, the CDR3 is TGTGCCAGCAGTGCGCCGGGACAGACCTATGGCTACACCTTC.

This clonotype has ten or more counts. The V and J genes are TRBV28 and TRBJ1-6; D call uncertain. Trimming left V 2 bases short and J 10 bases short, with 6 bases between. The V gene's germline CDR1 is MDHEN and CDR2 SYDVKM. The CDR3 contains 12 residues. The CDR3 protein is CASSLPQSPLHF. In DNA, the CDR3 is TGTGCCAGCAGTTTACCTCAATCACCCCTCCACTTT.

There are many counts of this clonotype. The chain has TRBV28 and TRBJ1-4; maybe TRBD1 (5 bases). CDR1 and CDR2 (germline): MDHEN, SYDVKM. V shed 4 bases and J shed 8 bases, with 17 bases lying between them. This CDR3 has 15 residues. The CDR3 DNA sequence: TGTGCCAGCAGTTCGCCGGGACCGGGGACCGAAAAACTGTTTTTT. It yields the protein CASSSPGPGTEKLFF.

Points on this clonotype: One end of the junction is discordant with germline, which a read error may explain. The gene calls are TRBV27 and TRBJ2-7; tentatively, D is TRBD1 or TRBD2 (5 bases each). CDR1 and CDR2 from the germline V gene are MNHEY and SMNVEV (reference sequence). The CDR3 sequence is 14 residues long. The CDR3 DNA reads as TGTACCAGCAGTTTATGGGGACCCTCCTACGAGCAGTACTTC. This gives the protein CTSSLWGPSYEQYF.

The chain recombines TRBV7-3 with TRBJ2-3; no reliable D call. The length of the CDR3 is 14 residues. V was shortened by 5 bases and J by 1 base, with 10 bases between the two germline ends. The V gene's germline CDR1 is SGHTA and CDR2 FQGTGA. The chain's CDR3 is CASSKNGGTDTQYF. The CDR3 region has the DNA TGTGCCAGCAGCAAAAATGGGGGCACAGATACGCAGTATTTT.

The chain recombines TRBV4-3 with TRBJ2-1, with TRBD2 matching 9 bases. After removal of 1 base from V and 8 bases from J, the junction contained 6 bases not matched to a gene. The germline V gene encodes CDR1 LGHNA and CDR2 YSLEER. This CDR3 has 15 amino acids. The chain's CDR3 is CASSQGSGSMYEQFF. CDR3 DNA: TGCGCCAGCAGCCAAGGTAGCGGGAGCATGTATGAGCAGTTCTTC.

This clonotype has only a few counts. The chain carries TRBV10-2 and TRBJ1-2; 7 nucleotides line up with TRBD1. After removal of 2 bases from V and 4 bases from J, the junction contained 1 base not matched to a gene. Per the germline V gene, CDR1 is WSHSY and CDR2 is SAAADI. The CDR3 runs 13 residues. The CDR3 protein is CASSEDRVYGYTF. CDR3 nucleotides: TGCGCCAGCAGTGAGGACAGGGTCTATGGCTACACCTTC.

This clonotype was seen at least ten times. V gene TRBV6-1 combines with J gene TRBJ1-2; perhaps TRBD1 as D (6 bases). The CDR3 length is 16 residues. The ends were cut back, 4 bases at V and 7 bases at J, with 22 bases in the middle. Germline V lookup: CDR1 MNHNS, CDR2 SASEGT. This CDR3 is CASSVSLLEGGSGYTF. The CDR3 DNA reads as TGTGCCAGCAGTGTGTCTCTGTTGGAGGGGGGAAGTGGCTACACCTTC.

The chain couples TRBV28 to TRBJ2-1, with D possibly TRBD2 on 6 matching bases. Looked up from germline, CDR1 is MDHEN and CDR2 is SYDVKM. Trimming stripped 6 bases from V and 9 bases from J, with 18 bases between. The CDR3 length is 14 residues. The CDR3 protein is CASRTRLVGGEQFF. CDR3 DNA: TGTGCCAGCAGAACGCGTTTGGTCGGGGGTGAGCAGTTCTTC.

This clonotype has at least ten counts. The chain carries TRBV29-1 and TRBJ2-7; 7 bases line up with TRBD2. The CDR3 extends over 16 amino acids. The germline gives CDR1 SQVTM, CDR2 ANQGSEA. J lost 4 bases, V lost 5 bases, and 17 bases had no gene match. For the CDR3, the DNA is TGCAGCGTTTTTCTCCTTCGGTGGGAGGGCCTTTACGAGCAGTACTTC. This gives the protein CSVFLLRWEGLYEQYF.

The chain joins TRBV7-9 to TRBJ1-2; weak D call: TRBD1 (5 bases). This CDR3 is 15 amino acids long. With 5 bases removed from V and 2 bases from J, the gap between germline ends came to 15 bases. Germline V gene data show CDR1 as SEHNR and CDR2 as FQNEAQ (reference sequence). CDR3 residues: CASSADGGGNYGYTF. The CDR3, as DNA: TGTGCCAGCAGCGCAGACGGGGGGGGAAACTATGGCTACACCTTC.

This clonotype was detected a few times. V and J are TRBV2 and TRBJ1-1, with no clear D. V lost 3 bases to trimming and J lost 8 bases, with 13 bases between them. Germline CDR1 is SNHLY and CDR2 is FYNNEI. The CDR3 spans 13 residues. This chain's CDR3 is CASSDRGIAEAFF. The CDR3, as DNA: TGTGCCAGCAGTGATCGTGGAATCGCGGAAGCTTTCTTT.

V and J are TRBV5-5 and TRBJ2-5, with 10 bases identical to TRBD1. The tail of the sequence fits TRBJ2-1 better, so the J call may be wrong. The germline CDR1 and CDR2 sequences are SGHKS and YYEKEE (reference sequence). This CDR3 is 18 amino acids long. The CDR3 sequence is CASSFRVSTGQGNNEQFF. As DNA, the CDR3 is TGTGCCAGCAGCTTCCGAGTTTCAACGGGACAGGGGAACAATGAGCAGTTCTTC.

Comments on this clonotype: Possible read error: a much larger clone is one base away. The chain joins TRBV6-8 to TRBJ1-2; 7 positions agree with TRBD1. The CDR3 loop spans 16 amino acids. CDR1 is MNHGY and CDR2 is SAAAGT in the germline V gene. CDR3 loop: CVSSSIRTGPNYGYTF. CDR3 sequence (DNA): TGTGTCAGCAGTTCAATAAGGACAGGTCCCAATTATGGCTACACCTTC.

This clonotype was found once. A much larger clone differs by one base, so this may be a read error. The V and J genes are TRBV11-2 and TRBJ2-2; TRBD1 matches 7 bases. The CDR3 is made up of 16 amino acids. The J segment lost 3 bases and the V segment lost 5 bases, leaving 9 bases of the junction unmatched. The germline gives CDR1 SGHAT, CDR2 FQNNGV. The CDR3 is CASSTEGALYTGELFF. The CDR3 DNA reads TGTGCCAGCAGCACAGAGGGGGCCCTTTACACCGGGGAGCTGTTTTTT.

This clonotype was counted at least ten times. Here the CDR3 DNA reads TGTGCCAGCAGTGAGACAGGGGAAGGGTATGGCTACACCTTC. Amino acids: CASSETGEGYGYTF. The chain couples TRBV2 to TRBJ1-2, with 8 positions matching TRBD1. Losses at the gene ends were 3 bases for V and 5 bases for J; bases not matched to a gene: 5. CDR1 and CDR2 (germline): SNHLY, FYNNEI. CDR3 size: 14 residues.